This T cell receptor (beta chain) was sequenced in a study of shared clonotypes between healthy human individuals. V lost 5 bases, J lost 5 bases, and 4 bases stayed unmatched. The CDR3 spans 13 residues. CDR1 is MDHEN and CDR2 is SYDVKM in the germline V gene. Replicate PCRs for sorted subsets used 200 ng DNA; this equaled about 30,000 T cell genomes. Using immunoSEQ multiplex PCR, the repertoire was profiled, and TCRdb retains in-frame clones only, with some absent. This table holds roughly 1,100,000 clones, more than 65% found once. This clone was counted between two and nine times. Its antigen is currently unknown. Findings and limits, study-wide: Larger richness was generally estimated for naive than memory subsets. Sequencing of the sorted subsets was shown by rarefaction to be incomplete despite large depth.

Donors were healthy HIV-negative adults without recent acute infections or vaccinations. Input material: memory CD4+ T cells sorted from blood. The subset here: CD45RA-negative fraction. The rearrangement uses TRBV28 and TRBJ1-1; 8 bases are a match to TRBD1. The clonotype comes from a man between 18 and 35 years old in good health. The CDR3 loop is CASSGQGGTEAFF. CDR3 nucleotide sequence: TGTGCCAGCAGTGGACAGGGAGGGACTGAAGCTTTCTTT.